What follows are 30 T cell receptor beta chains derived from one specimen sequenced in a study of blood T cell repertoires in COVID-19. Some clones are missing from TCRdb's copy, which holds only in-frame ones; the method was immunoSEQ multiplex PCR. The sample lists approximately 150,000 clones, 84% occurring once. The sample consisted of peripheral blood. Receptors were obtained from a human donor in a cohort sampled during active COVID-19.

This clone was seen more than once but under ten times. The V and J genes are TRBV7-8 and TRBJ1-4; D is undetermined. This CDR3 region has 16 residues. Germline V CDR1 and CDR2: SGHVS, FQNEAQ. The V end lost 2 bases, the J end lost 8 bases, and 18 bases lay between the germline ends. The chain's CDR3 is CASSLMTRGEGEKLFF. CDR3 DNA sequence: TGTGCCAGCAGCTTAATGACGCGGGGAGAGGGCGAAAAACTGTTTTTT.

The rearrangement joins TRBV7-8 to TRBJ2-7, with TRBD1 matching 9 bases. V dropped 5 bases and J dropped 3; count of bases not matched to a gene: 11. The CDR3 totals 16 residues. Germline values: CDR1 SGHVS, CDR2 FQNEAQ. The DNA for the CDR3 is TGTGCCAGCAGCCTGGGACAAACAGGGGGCCTCTACGAGCAGTACTTC. Translated: CASSLGQTGGLYEQYF.

This chain links TRBV27 with TRBJ1-5, with TRBD1 matching 9 bases. CDR1 and CDR2 from the germline V gene are MNHEY and SMNVEV (reference sequence). The V gene end was trimmed by 4 bases and the J gene end by 7 bases; junction bases not matched to a gene: 8. The CDR3 length is 15 residues. CDR3 sequence: CASSSTGGAGQPQHF. DNA of the CDR3: TGTGCCAGCAGTTCAACAGGGGGCGCTGGACAGCCCCAGCATTTT.

This clone has more than one count but fewer than ten. V gene TRBV19 combines with J gene TRBJ1-5, with 8 bases lining up with TRBD1. The CDR3 has 13 residues. CDR1 and CDR2 from the germline V gene are LNHDA and SQIVND (reference sequence). Trimming at V came to 6 bases and at J to 9 bases, leaving 7 bases not matched to a gene. The CDR3 sequence: CASSGTGDGPQHF. DNA of the CDR3: TGTGCCAGTAGCGGGACAGGCGACGGGCCCCAGCATTTT. Full variable domain (rest looked up from reference TRBV19 and TRBJ1-5): DGGITQSPKYLFRKEGQNVTLSCEQNLNHDAMYWYRQDPGQGLRLIYYSQIVNDFQKGDIAEGYSVSREKKESFPLTVTSAQKNPTAFYLCASSGTGDGPQHFGDGTRLSIL.

A single count supports this clone. The chain couples TRBV29-1 to TRBJ2-1; 16 bases match TRBD2. The CDR3 has 16 amino acids. CDR1 and CDR2 from the germline V gene are SQVTM and ANQGSEA. The junction had 7 bases not matched to a gene; V was cut back by 5 bases and J by 6 bases. CDR3 residues: CSVIGTSGGVGNEQFF. DNA for the CDR3: TGCAGCGTTATCGGGACTAGCGGGGGGGTCGGCAATGAGCAGTTCTTC.

The CDR3 region is CASSQGGTGDWRQYF. CDR3 coding DNA: TGTGCCAGCAGCCAAGGAGGGACAGGGGATTGGCGGCAGTACTTC. The chain recombines TRBV3-1 (or the pseudogene TRBV3-2) with TRBJ2-7; TRBD1 matches 10 bases. The CDR3 contains 15 residues. The V gene end was trimmed by 1 base and the J gene end by 9 bases; junction bases not matched to a gene: 9. The V gene's germline CDR1 is LGHDT and CDR2 YNNKEL (reference sequence).

The chain links TRBV6-5 to TRBJ1-2, with a tentative D call TRBD1 (6 bases). Looked up from germline, CDR1 is MNHEY and CDR2 is SVGAGI. Trimming took off 6 bases at V and 4 bases at J, with 12 bases between the two ends. The CDR3 covers 13 residues. The CDR3 here is CASSPDRIYGYTF. As DNA, the CDR3 is TGTGCCAGCAGCCCGGACAGAATCTATGGCTACACCTTC.

This clone came up once. The chain joins TRBV7-3 to TRBJ2-1, with D perhaps TRBD1 (6 bases). The germline V gene encodes CDR1 SGHTA and CDR2 FQGTGA. The CDR3 is 13 residues long. V was clipped by 2 bases and J by 13 bases, with 15 bases between them. DNA for the CDR3: TGTGCCAGCAGCTTAGATCCGGGACAAAGACAGTTCTTC. The encoded protein is CASSLDPGQRQFF.

The V call is TRBV4-2, the J call TRBJ2-1; 7 positions agree with TRBD1. Losses at the gene ends were 1 base for V and 8 bases for J; bases not matched to a gene: 2. Per the germline V gene, CDR1 is LGHNA and CDR2 is YNFKEQ. This CDR3 region has 13 residues. This CDR3 reads CASSQVTGDEQFF. The CDR3 region has the DNA TGTGCCAGCAGCCAAGTCACAGGGGATGAGCAGTTCTTC.

The chain carries TRBV27 and TRBJ1-5, with D tentatively TRBD1 (6 bases). CDR3 size: 16 residues. Between the trimmed V and J ends, which lost 7 bases and 6 bases, there was a span of 22 bases. The germline CDR1 and CDR2 sequences are MNHEY and SMNVEV (reference sequence). CDR3 bases: TGTGCCAGCACCCTCAGGGGAAACGACCCCTTTCAGCCCCAGCATTTT. This sequence encodes CASTLRGNDPFQPQHF.

The V gene is TRBV7-9, the J gene TRBJ1-4; TRBD1 matches 7 bases. The CDR3 consists of 17 residues. Germline CDR1 and CDR2: SEHNR and FQNEAQ (reference sequence). The trim removed 5 bases at V and 5 bases at J, leaving 14 bases unmatched. The CDR3 nucleotides are TGTGCCAGCAGCCCTACGATTTCCAGGGGGGCAAATGAAAAACTGTTTTTT. It yields the protein CASSPTISRGANEKLFF.

V is TRBV19 and J is TRBJ1-2; D is unclear. The CDR3 spans 14 residues. V was clipped by 3 bases and J by 8 bases, with 16 bases between them. Germline V gives CDR1 LNHDA, CDR2 SQIVND (reference sequence). As DNA, the CDR3 is TGTGCCAGTAGTATGGGGAGGACCTCGGACGGCTACACCTTC. Protein: CASSMGRTSDGYTF.

The J gene is TRBJ2-1, the V gene TRBV2; 7 nucleotides line up with TRBD1. The CDR3 extends over 16 amino acids. V shed 4 bases and J 6 bases; nucleotides not matched to a gene: 12. Germline loops: CDR1 SNHLY, CDR2 FYNNEI. The CDR3 DNA follows: TGTGCCAGCAGTGGGGAATGGACAGGCATCGGCAATGAGCAGTTCTTC. This gives the protein CASSGEWTGIGNEQFF. The whole variable domain, filled in from reference TRBV2 and TRBJ2-1, reads EPEVTQTPSHQVTQMGQEVILRCVPISNHLYFYWYRQILGQKVEFLVSFYNNEISEKSEIFDDQFSVERPDGSNFTLKIRSTKLEDSAMYFCASSGEWTGIGNEQFFGPGTRLTVL.

The table lists this clone with a few counts. A read error may account for a junction end that differs from germline. The chain couples TRBV7-7 to TRBJ2-3; TRBD1 matches at 7 bases. CDR1 is SSHAT and CDR2 is FNYEAQ in the germline V gene (reference sequence). The CDR3 is 14 amino acids. CDR3 in DNA: TGTGCTAGCAGCCCCGGACAGGCAACAGATACGCAGTATTTT. Amino acids: CASSPGQATDTQYF.

The J gene is TRBJ2-2, the V gene TRBV7-2; D gene ambiguous. This CDR3 is built from 15 residues. CDR1 and CDR2 from the germline V gene are SGHTA and FQGNSA. The germline V and J ends were trimmed by 0 bases and 2 bases, with 7 bases remaining between them. The CDR3 coding sequence is TGTGCCAGCAGCTTAGCGTTCGGTAACACCGGGGAGCTGTTTTTT. This gives the protein CASSLAFGNTGELFF. The variable domain in full, completed from reference TRBV7-2 and TRBJ2-2, reads GAGVSQSPSNKVTEKGKDVELRCDPISGHTALYWYRQSLGQGLEFLIYFQGNSAPDKSGLPSDRFSAERTGGSVSTLTIQRTQQEDSAVYLCASSLAFGNTGELFFGEGSRLTVL.

The V and J genes are TRBV7-7 and TRBJ2-5; 7 bases align to TRBD2. The CDR3 totals 14 residues. The germline CDR1 and CDR2 sequences are SSHAT and FNYEAQ (reference sequence). CDR3 protein: CAIGGWEGGETQYF. Here the CDR3 DNA reads TGTGCTATCGGAGGGTGGGAGGGAGGAGAGACCCAGTACTTC.

This sequence joins TRBV29-1 and TRBJ2-6; 10 nucleotides match TRBD1. Trimming at V came to 6 bases and at J to 0 bases, leaving 11 bases not matched to a gene. The CDR3 is made up of 18 amino acids. Per the germline V gene, CDR1 is SQVTM and CDR2 is ANQGSEA. CDR3 DNA: TGCAGCGTCTCTTCCGGGACAGGGGAGCTCTCTGGGGCCAACGTCCTGACTTTC. This codes for CSVSSGTGELSGANVLTF.

The rearrangement links TRBV19 to TRBJ2-7, with D possibly matching TRBD2 (5 bases). Germline values: CDR1 LNHDA, CDR2 SQIVND (reference sequence). V lost 10 bases and J lost 3, with 22 bases in between. The CDR3 is made up of 15 amino acids. Written as DNA, the CDR3 is TGTGCCACTAGCCGATCCAGACGGGGAGACTACGAGCAGTACTTC. Protein: CATSRSRRGDYEQYF.

V is TRBV18 and J is TRBJ2-3, with TRBD2 matching 7 bases. V trimming: 3 bases; J trimming: 1 base; junction bases outside the gene matches: 4. Looked up from germline, CDR1 is KGHSH and CDR2 is LQKENI. CDR3 length: 15 residues. The chain's CDR3 is CASSPRGSGTDTQYF. Here the CDR3 DNA reads TGTGCCAGCTCACCGCGGGGGTCCGGCACAGATACGCAGTATTTT. Looking up the rest from reference TRBV18 and TRBJ2-3 gives the full variable domain: NAGVMQNPRHLVRRRGQEARLRCSPMKGHSHVYWYRQLPEEGLKFMVYLQKENIIDESGMPKERFSAEFPKEGPSILRIQQVVRGDSAAYFCASSPRGSGTDTQYFGPGTRLTVL.

The chain combines TRBV5-1 with TRBJ2-1; D is possibly TRBD2 (6 bases). Germline CDR1 is SGHRS and CDR2 is YFSETQ. The CDR3 has 14 residues. With 5 bases removed from V and 8 bases from J, the gap between germline ends came to 17 bases. CDR3 sequence: CASRGPSEADEQFF. The CDR3 DNA reads as TGCGCCAGCAGAGGTCCTAGCGAGGCCGATGAGCAGTTCTTC.

CDR3 residues: CASTLGAYQPQHF. Here the CDR3 DNA reads TGTGCCAGCACCCTCGGAGCGTATCAGCCCCAGCATTTT. The chain carries TRBV6-6 and TRBJ1-5, with no clear D. The CDR3 length is 13 residues. Germline V CDR1 and CDR2: MNHNY, SVGAGI (reference sequence). Between the trimmed V and J ends, which lost 7 bases and 5 bases, there was a span of 12 bases.

The chain couples TRBV27 to TRBJ2-7; 10 nucleotides line up with TRBD2. The CDR3 sequence is 16 residues long. Germline lookup yields CDR1 MNHEY and CDR2 SMNVEV (reference sequence). J was trimmed by 0 bases and V by 3 bases; bases with no gene match: 5. The CDR3 spells CASSFRTSGRSYEQYV. The CDR3 nucleotides are TGTGCCAGCAGTTTTCGGACTAGCGGTCGCTCCTACGAGCAGTACGTC.

This clone was picked up a small number of times. V gene TRBV28 combines with J gene TRBJ2-7; D possibly corresponds to TRBD2 (5 bases). CDR1 and CDR2 (germline): MDHEN, SYDVKM. Trimming shortened V by 6 bases and J by 3 bases, and 18 bases separated the two germline ends. The CDR3 spans 15 residues. This CDR3 reads CASSSPGSRDYEQYF. The CDR3 nucleotides are TGTGCCAGCAGCTCGCCGGGATCGAGAGACTACGAGCAGTACTTC. Using reference TRBV28 and TRBJ2-7 for the parts outside the CDR3, the full variable domain is DVKVTQSSRYLVKRTGEKVFLECVQDMDHENMFWYRQDPGLGLRLIYFSYDVKMKEKGDIPEGYSVSREKKERFSLILESASTNQTSMYLCASSSPGSRDYEQYFGPGTRLTVT.

This sequence joins TRBV5-1 and TRBJ2-1; 8 bases align to TRBD2. V was pared by 4 bases and J by 6 bases, with 6 bases of the junction left unmatched. The CDR3 runs 14 residues. Germline V lookup: CDR1 SGHRS, CDR2 YFSETQ. CDR3 protein: CASSHPGTSNEQFF. The CDR3 region has the DNA TGCGCCAGCAGCCACCCGGGGACTAGCAATGAGCAGTTCTTC. The whole variable domain, filled in from reference TRBV5-1 and TRBJ2-1, reads KAGVTQTPRYLIKTRGQQVTLSCSPISGHRSVSWYQQTPGQGLQFLFEYFSETQRNKGNFPGRFSGRQFSNSRSEMNVSTLELGDSALYLCASSHPGTSNEQFFGPGTRLTVL.

The chain links TRBV28 to TRBJ1-5, with D possibly matching TRBD1 (5 bases). V gave up 7 bases and J gave up 4 bases, with 17 bases separating them. Germline lookup yields CDR1 MDHEN and CDR2 SYDVKM. The CDR3 covers 15 residues. CDR3 nucleotides: TGTGCCAGCACCAGTTACTGGGGCCGTAATCAGCCCCAGCATTTT. Its protein is CASTSYWGRNQPQHF.

The genes are TRBV19 and TRBJ1-1; D perhaps matches TRBD1 (5 bases). Deletions cut 5 bases from V and 6 bases from J, with 13 bases between. CDR3 length: 13 amino acids. CDR1 and CDR2 (germline): LNHDA, SQIVND (reference sequence). CDR3 DNA sequence: TGTGCCAGTAGTCTCCGGAGGGGATCTGAAGCTTTCTTT. Translation gives CASSLRRGSEAFF.

This clone was seen a few times. The chain carries TRBV30 and TRBJ1-2; 12 positions agree with TRBD1. V lost 3 bases, J lost 7 bases, and 9 bases stayed unmatched. The CDR3 extends over 15 amino acids. The germline gives CDR1 GTSNPN, CDR2 SVGIG (reference sequence). The CDR3 protein is CAWSPPGQGAGGYTF. CDR3 nucleotide sequence: TGTGCCTGGAGCCCTCCGGGACAGGGGGCAGGTGGCTACACCTTC.

The chain uses TRBV6-6 and TRBJ2-5, with 11 bases fitting TRBD2. CDR1 MNHNY and CDR2 SVGAGI come from the germline V gene (reference sequence). The CDR3 has 15 amino acids. V was pared by 6 bases and J by 0 bases, with 3 bases of the junction left unmatched. CDR3 sequence: CASRASGGYQETQYF. CDR3 in DNA: TGTGCCAGCAGAGCTAGCGGGGGGTACCAAGAGACCCAGTACTTC.

The chain recombines TRBV5-1 with TRBJ2-5; tentative D call: TRBD1 (7 bases). The CDR3 consists of 16 residues. Germline V lookup: CDR1 SGHRS, CDR2 YFSETQ. Trimming removed 7 bases from V and 1 base from J, with 20 bases in between. The CDR3 is CASWAGGQLFQETQYF. The CDR3 bases are TGCGCCAGCTGGGCCGGGGGACAGCTATTCCAAGAGACCCAGTACTTC.

The chain couples TRBV18 to TRBJ1-1, with D perhaps TRBD1 (6 bases). Germline V CDR1 and CDR2: KGHSH, LQKENI. The CDR3 consists of 14 residues. The V gene lost 3 bases and the J gene lost 3 bases, with 11 bases spanning the gap. This chain's CDR3 is CASSPGGADTEAFF. The DNA of the CDR3 is TGTGCCAGCTCACCGGGGGGGGCGGACACTGAAGCTTTCTTT.